The rows below give T cell receptor beta chains drawn from one sample of a study of human T cells and chemical hapten exposure. TCRdb redid the calling of the RACE reads with MiXCR, one entry per CDR3 protein. Found here are 30,000 or so distinct CDR3 sequences, 5% to 6.5% of them singletons; the top ten hold 5% to 7%. The input for sequencing was whole blood, taken in connection with sensitization to the hapten diphenylcyclopropenone (DPC). These receptors were taken from a man aged 30-40 years with alopecia areata. Some clones in this sample may be carry-over from other donors' samples. CDR3s include the opening cysteine and the closing phenylalanine or tryptophan. D genes are given only for firm matches. Clone size is given as how often the clone was seen (once, few, many) or a class if it is expanded.

V gene	J gene	clone size	D gene	CDR3 DNA	CDR3 protein
TRBV20-1	TRBJ2-3	many	TRBD2	TGCAGTGCTAGCTCTAGCGGGAGCACAGATACGCAGTATTTT	CSASSSGSTDTQYF
TRBV6-6	TRBJ2-3	few	NA	TGTGCCAGCAGGGGGGCCCAGGGAGATACGCAGTATTTT	CASRGAQGDTQYF
TRBV9	TRBJ2-7	many	NA	TGTGCCAGCAGCGTAGCTACGGGGGAAAGCTCCTACGAGCAGTACTTC	CASSVATGESSYEQYF
TRBV29-1	TRBJ2-5	many	NA	TGCAGCGTTGAAGATCCAAAGGACGGAACGGGGACCCAGTACTTC	CSVEDPKDGTGTQYF
TRBV2	TRBJ1-2	many	NA	TGTGCCAGCAGTGAGTTGGAGACCAGAAATGGCTACACCTTC	CASSELETRNGYTF
TRBV27	TRBJ2-2	many	TRBD1	TGTGCCAGCAGTACACACAGGGGAACCGGGGAGCTGTTTTTT	CASSTHRGTGELFF
TRBV19	TRBJ2-7	many	NA	TGTGCCAGTAGCCTGACAGAGGCTACCTACGAGCAGTACTTC	CASSLTEATYEQYF
TRBV5-1	TRBJ2-1	many	TRBD1	TGCGCCAGCAGCTTGCAACCGGGACAGGGGTACAATGAGCAGTTCTTC	CASSLQPGQGYNEQFF
TRBV11-3	TRBJ1-1	many	NA	TGTGCCAGCAGCTTAGATGGTCCGTCCACTGAAGCTTTCTTT	CASSLDGPSTEAFF
TRBV4-3	TRBJ2-1	many	TRBD1	TGCGCCAGCAGCCAAGATCGAGGGGGCTGGTCCTACAATGAGCAGTTCTTC	CASSQDRGGWSYNEQFF
TRBV29-1	TRBJ1-5	many	NA	TGCAGCGCCAAGGGCAGTCGCAATCAGCCCCAGCATTTT	CSAKGSRNQPQHF
TRBV11-2	TRBJ1-5	many	TRBD1	TGTGCCAGCAGCTCGGGACAGTCGGATCAGCCCCAGCATTTT	CASSSGQSDQPQHF
TRBV5-1	TRBJ2-7	many	TRBD2	TGCGCCAGCAGCGGCGGAGCGGGAGTTCTCGAGCAGTACTTC	CASSGGAGVLEQYF
TRBV7-6	TRBJ2-2	many	NA	TGTGCCAGCAGCCCGGGGACTCTCCAACCCGGGGAGCTGTTTTTT	CASSPGTLQPGELFF
TRBV20-1	TRBJ1-1	many	NA	TGCAGTGCTATTCCGGGGCCCGAAGCTTTCTTT	CSAIPGPEAFF
TRBV11-2	TRBJ1-3	many	NA	TGTGCCAGCAGCTTAGGGGGTTCCTCTGGAAACACCATATATTTT	CASSLGGSSGNTIYF
TRBV12-3/TRBV12-4	TRBJ1-5	many	TRBD1	TGTGCCAGCGGACAGGGGGGGGATCAGCCCCAGCATTTT	CASGQGGDQPQHF
TRBV11-2	TRBJ2-7	many	NA	TGTGCCAGCAGCAGCCAGGGAAGCTCCTACGAGCAGTACTTC	CASSSQGSSYEQYF
TRBV7-6	TRBJ2-5	many	NA	TGTGCCAGCAGCTTAGGCTCGTACATTTACTTC	CASSLGSYIYF
TRBV29-1	TRBJ2-1	many	NA	TGCAGCGTTAACGACTTCCACAATGAGCAGTTCTTC	CSVNDFHNEQFF
TRBV7-9	TRBJ2-1	many	TRBD1	TGTGCCAGCAGCACCGGGACAGGGGGGTACAATGAGCAGTTCTTC	CASSTGTGGYNEQFF
TRBV29-1	TRBJ2-3	many	NA	TGCAGCGTTGAAGGGGACCAAATCACAGATACGCAGTATTTT	CSVEGDQITDTQYF
TRBV20-1	TRBJ1-1	many	NA	TGCAGTGTTCCAGTGAACACTGAAGCTTTCTTT	CSVPVNTEAFF
TRBV6-5	TRBJ1-1	many	TRBD1	TGTGCCAGCCTGGGACAGGGTGCAACTGAAGCTTTCTTT	CASLGQGATEAFF
TRBV3-1	TRBJ2-3	many	NA	TGTGCCAGCAGCCCACAGGGAGATACGCAGTATTTT	CASSPQGDTQYF
TRBV29-1	TRBJ1-1	many	NA	TGCAGCGTGGCAAAGGCTTCAGGGGTGAGGAACACTGAAGCTTTCTTT	CSVAKASGVRNTEAFF
TRBV7-9	TRBJ2-1	many	NA	TGTGCCAGCAGCCGGGAAGGTGAGCAGTTCTTC	CASSREGEQFF
TRBV5-1	TRBJ2-3	many	NA	TGCGCCAGCAGCTTGGGGCCGGACTTTGATACGCAGTATTTT	CASSLGPDFDTQYF
TRBV14	TRBJ2-1	few	NA	TGTGCCAGCAGCCCCCGGGACCTAGGGTACAATGAGCAGTTCTTC	CASSPRDLGYNEQFF
TRBV11-2	TRBJ1-2	many	NA	TGTGCCAGCAGCTTAGGGGAGTCAGGGACTCATGGCTACACCTTC	CASSLGESGTHGYTF
TRBV7-2	TRBJ2-5	many	TRBD1	TGTGCCAGCAGCTCCGGGACAGGGATTAGGGAGACCCAGTACTTC	CASSSGTGIRETQYF
TRBV12-3/TRBV12-4	TRBJ1-5	medium-sized	NA	TGTGCCAGCAGTTTAGTCGGCCACTCTTATAGCAATCAGCCCCAGCATTTT	CASSLVGHSYSNQPQHF
TRBV5-1	TRBJ2-1	many	TRBD2	TGCGCCAGCAGCTTGGTTGGGACTAGTAGTGAGCAGTTCTTC	CASSLVGTSSEQFF
TRBV20-1	TRBJ2-2	many	NA	TGCAGTGCTAGAGATAGCTCTACTAGCCCCGGGGAGCTGTTTTTT	CSARDSSTSPGELFF
TRBV7-2	TRBJ1-6	many	NA	TGTGCCAGCAGCTTAGCGCCATACCCGAGCTCCTATAATTCACCCCTCCACTTT	CASSLAPYPSSYNSPLHF